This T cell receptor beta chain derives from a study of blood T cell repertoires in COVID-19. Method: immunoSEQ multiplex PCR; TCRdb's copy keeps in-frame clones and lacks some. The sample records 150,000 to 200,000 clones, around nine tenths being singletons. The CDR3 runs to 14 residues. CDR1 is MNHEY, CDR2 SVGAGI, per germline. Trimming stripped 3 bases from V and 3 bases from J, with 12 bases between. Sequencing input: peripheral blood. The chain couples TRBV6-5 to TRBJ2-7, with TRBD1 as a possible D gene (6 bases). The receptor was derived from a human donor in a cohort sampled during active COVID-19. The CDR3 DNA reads TGTGCCAGCAGTTATCGGGCAGGGGACTACGAGCAGTACTTC. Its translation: CASSYRAGDYEQYF.